This T cell receptor (beta chain) was sequenced in a study of cytomegalovirus exposure and HLA in healthy donors. Notes on the study in general: Diagnosis of cytomegalovirus status made by the classifier reportedly showed high specificity and sensitivity. Earlier findings revealed that most TCR beta V segments proved productive either about 90% or about 30% of the time. The majority of CMV-associated TCR beta chains were reported as apparently HLA-restricted in a later analysis.

The CDR3 is made up of 12 amino acids. CDR1 is PRHDT and CDR2 is FYEKMQ in the germline V gene (reference sequence). V was clipped by 8 bases and J by 4 bases, with 8 bases between them. About this clone itself: Its antigen is as yet unknown.

Primers included in the PCR were 60 Vbeta and 13 Jbeta primers. Authors' data handling: In a later analysis, around 12 million of approximately 80 million unique beta chains occurred in at least two donors. Sequencing was performed with immunoSEQ multiplex PCR; in TCRdb, only in-frame clones are kept and a portion is missing. The DNA gave D and trimming, while V, J and clone size come from that table. Among roughly 110,000 clones listed, approximately 76% were seen once. The clonotype comes from a man between 18 and 29 years old in good health and CMV-seronegative. Sequencing was performed on PBMCs. The chain couples TRBV13 to TRBJ2-2; possibly TRBD2 for D (6 bases). The CDR3 bases are TGTGCCAGCGACGGGGGCACCGGGGAGCTGTTTTTT. It encodes CASDGGTGELFF.